These 22 T cell receptor beta chains share one sample of origin, sequenced in a study of T cells in Graves' hyperthyroidism and ophthalmopathy. Amplification of TCR beta CDR3 regions used RNA as the template. Researchers ran a first-round RT-PCR on the TCR CDR3 using the HTBI primer set. Each CDR3 protein gets one entry after TCRdb re-called the multiplex PCR reads with MiXCR. The table shows more than 350,000 distinct CDR3 sequences, with approximately 14% occurring only once. Input material: blood. These receptors were taken from a woman aged 25-40 years with Graves' ophthalmopathy.

This clonotype was recorded at least ten times. The CDR3 DNA is TGTGCCAGTACACCAGGAAGGGCGGGGGACACTGAAGCTTTCTTT. It encodes CASTPGRAGDTEAFF. V is TRBV6-1 and J is TRBJ1-1; D perhaps matches TRBD1 (5 bases). V shed 9 bases and J shed 3 bases, with 20 bases lying between them. CDR1 is MNHNS and CDR2 is SASEGT in the germline V gene. The CDR3 length is 15 residues.

This clonotype has ten or more counts. The chain combines TRBV3-1 with TRBJ1-1, with D perhaps TRBD1 (6 bases). Germline CDR1 LGHDT, CDR2 YNNKEL (reference sequence). The CDR3 extends over 14 amino acids. Trimming removed 5 bases from V and 4 bases from J, with 14 bases in between. DNA for the CDR3: TGTGCCAGCAGCTCTCTAGGGACAACCACTGAAGCTTTCTTT. This translates into CASSSLGTTTEAFF.

The gene calls are TRBV27 and TRBJ2-7; weak D call: TRBD2 (6 bases). CDR3 size: 14 residues. V was shortened by 3 bases and J by 6 bases, with 15 bases between the two germline ends. Germline CDR1 and CDR2: MNHEY and SMNVEV (reference sequence). The DNA of the CDR3 is TGTGCCAGCAGTTTGACTAGATCCCCCTTCGAGCAGTACTTC. This sequence encodes CASSLTRSPFEQYF.

This clonotype was recorded many times. The J gene is TRBJ1-2, the V gene TRBV30; 7 nucleotides align to TRBD1. J lost 6 bases, V lost 1 base, and 8 bases had no gene match. Germline assignment: CDR1 GTSNPN and CDR2 SVGIG (reference sequence). The CDR3 sequence is 14 residues long. The CDR3 DNA follows: TGTGCCTGGAGTGCCATTGAGGGGGCGGATGGCTACACCTTC. This translates into CAWSAIEGADGYTF.

Ten or more counts support this clonotype. The chain joins TRBV6-6 to TRBJ2-5, with D hard to call. V lost 2 bases, J lost 2 bases, and 9 bases lay in between. The CDR3 is made up of 14 amino acids. Germline V gene sequence: CDR1 MNHNY, CDR2 SVGAGI (reference sequence). CDR3 coding DNA: TGTGCCAGCAGTTACGGTCCCGCTCAAGAGACCCAGTACTTC. Protein sequence: CASSYGPAQETQYF.

This clonotype was picked up many times. The DNA for the CDR3 is TGTGCCAGCAGCCCCAGACAGGGGGGAAAGAATGAGCAGTTCTTC. Its translation is CASSPRQGGKNEQFF. The chain carries TRBV7-9 and TRBJ2-1, with 9 bases aligning to TRBD1. CDR1 SEHNR and CDR2 FQNEAQ come from the germline V gene (reference sequence). J was trimmed by 7 bases and V by 5 bases; bases with no gene match: 9. This CDR3 is built from 15 residues.

Many counts were recorded for this clonotype. The chain joins TRBV18 to TRBJ2-7, with D hard to call. Trimming stripped 0 bases from V and 0 bases from J, with 12 bases between. Germline V gene data show CDR1 as KGHSH and CDR2 as LQKENI. The CDR3 contains 16 residues. The CDR3 sequence is CASSPPASPGSYEQYF. The CDR3, as DNA: TGTGCCAGCTCACCACCGGCGTCTCCGGGCTCCTACGAGCAGTACTTC.

This clonotype was detected ten times or more. V usage is TRBV27 and J usage is TRBJ2-7; tentative D call: TRBD1 (6 bases). This CDR3 comprises 13 residues. In germline, CDR1 is MNHEY, CDR2 SMNVEV (reference sequence). With 4 bases removed from V and 3 bases from J, the gap between germline ends came to 10 bases. Here the CDR3 DNA reads TGTGCCAGCAGTTCCAGGGGAAACTACGAGCAGTACTTC. Protein product: CASSSRGNYEQYF.

This clonotype was found a few times. The conserved phenylalanine or tryptophan is not found at the CDR3 terminus, so this likely reflects a read error. This sequence joins TRBV12-3 or TRBV12-4 and TRBJ1-6, with D unresolved. The V gene lost 3 bases and the J gene lost 0 bases, with 6 bases spanning the gap. CDR3 length equals 15 residues. As DNA, the CDR3 is TGTGCCAGCAGTTTGGCCAGCTCCTATAATTCACCCCTCCACTAT. Translation: CASSLASSYNSPLHY.

CDR3 sequence: CASSPPGLAGINEQFF. The CDR3 nucleotides are TGTGCCAGCTCACCACCGGGACTAGCGGGTATCAATGAGCAGTTCTTC. The V gene is TRBV18, the J gene TRBJ2-1; TRBD2 matches at 12 bases. The length of the CDR3 is 16 residues. J was trimmed by 6 bases and V by 0 bases; bases with no gene match: 3. The germline V gene has CDR1 KGHSH and CDR2 LQKENI.

The V gene is TRBV19, the J gene TRBJ1-1; D is unclear. CDR3 length equals 13 residues. Germline V gene data show CDR1 as LNHDA and CDR2 as SQIVND (reference sequence). V dropped 4 bases and J dropped 2 bases, with 8 bases sitting between them. The CDR3 bases are TGTGCCAGTAGTAAAGTGGACAACACTGAAGCTTTCTTT. Translation gives CASSKVDNTEAFF.

This clonotype was recorded at least ten times. V is TRBV6-1 and J is TRBJ1-6; D call uncertain. Trimming removed 4 bases from V and 5 bases from J, with 6 bases in between. The CDR3 spans 13 residues. The germline V gene has CDR1 MNHNS and CDR2 SASEGT. The CDR3 DNA follows: TGTGCCAGCAGTGGCCTCGATAATTCACCCCTCCACTTT. Translated: CASSGLDNSPLHF.

This clonotype was detected ten times or more. This chain uses TRBV2 with TRBJ1-2; D possibly corresponds to TRBD1 (5 bases). Germline CDR1 SNHLY, CDR2 FYNNEI. Trimming pared 8 bases from V and 6 bases from J, leaving 13 bases between. CDR3 length equals 12 residues. The CDR3 reads CASWGGVDGYTF. In DNA, the CDR3 is TGTGCCAGCTGGGGGGGGGTGGATGGCTACACCTTC.

This clonotype was found many times. This sequence joins TRBV13 and TRBJ2-7; D possibly matches TRBD1 or TRBD2 (5 bases each). Between the trimmed V and J ends, which lost 5 bases and 0 bases, there was a span of 8 bases. The V gene's germline CDR1 is PRHDT and CDR2 FYEKMQ (reference sequence). The CDR3 runs 13 residues. Here the CDR3 reads CASSTGASYEQYF. The DNA for the CDR3 is TGTGCCAGCAGCACCGGGGCCTCCTACGAGCAGTACTTC.

This clonotype was observed a few times. The J gene is TRBJ1-6, the V gene TRBV29-1; 8 positions match TRBD1. With 6 bases clipped from V and 7 bases from J, the junction kept 8 bases outside the gene matches. Germline assignment: CDR1 SQVTM and CDR2 ANQGSEA. The CDR3 contains 14 residues. The CDR3 is CSVRGTGPNSPLHF. The CDR3 DNA follows: TGCAGCGTCCGAGGGACAGGTCCAAATTCACCCCTCCACTTT.

In the case of this clonotype: An end of the junction differs from the germline gene, which may be a read error. The chain is built from TRBV6-2 or TRBV6-3 and TRBJ1-3; D possibly corresponds to TRBD1 (6 bases). CDR3 length: 16 amino acids. The germline V gene has CDR1 MNHEY and CDR2 SVGEGT. The chain's CDR3 is CASSQQQGYSGNTVYF. The CDR3 nucleotides are TGTGCCAGCAGTCAACAACAGGGATACTCTGGAAACACCGTATATTTT.

This clonotype appeared many times. The chain uses TRBV30 and TRBJ2-5, with 7 bases fitting TRBD1. In germline, CDR1 is GTSNPN, CDR2 SVGIG (reference sequence). The CDR3 has 15 amino acids. V trimming: 2 bases; J trimming: 5 bases; junction bases outside the gene matches: 11. The CDR3, as DNA: TGTGCCTGGAGTCCACAGGGGATGGGTAGGGAGACCCAGTACTTC. Translation: CAWSPQGMGRETQYF.

There are many counts of this clonotype. In nucleotides, the CDR3 is TGTGCCAGCAGCCGCCCGGACAGACTGAACACTGAAGCTTTCTTT. It translates to CASSRPDRLNTEAFF. This chain connects TRBV6-1 to TRBJ1-1, with D maybe TRBD1 (6 bases). Germline-derived CDR1 and CDR2 are MNHNS and SASEGT. This CDR3 region has 15 residues. Trimming removed 6 bases from V and 0 bases from J, with 14 bases in between.

This clonotype came up many times. The chain has TRBV27 and TRBJ2-3; D gene ambiguous. The CDR3 covers 14 residues. V lost 8 bases, J lost 3 bases, and 15 bases lay in between. Germline values: CDR1 MNHEY, CDR2 SMNVEV (reference sequence). The DNA of the CDR3 is TGTGCCAGCTCCATAAGCGTAGCTACAGATACGCAGTATTTT. It codes for CASSISVATDTQYF.

This clonotype has at least ten counts. This chain joins TRBV20-1 and TRBJ2-3; D tentatively fits TRBD1 or TRBD2 (6 bases each). The CDR3 length is 16 residues. V gave up 6 bases and J gave up 0 bases, with 19 bases separating them. CDR1 and CDR2 from the germline V gene are DFQATT and SNEGSKA (reference sequence). The CDR3 is CSAEGGPTSSTDTQYF. The DNA for the CDR3 is TGCAGTGCGGAAGGGGGGCCCACCTCTAGCACAGATACGCAGTATTTT.

This clonotype has at least ten counts. The V and J genes are TRBV20-1 and TRBJ1-1; D gene uncertain. The CDR3 has 14 amino acids. Trimming shortened V by 6 bases and J by 2 bases, and 16 bases separated the two germline ends. Germline V CDR1 and CDR2: DFQATT, SNEGSKA (reference sequence). CDR3 region: CSAQAGLGNTEAFF. CDR3 DNA sequence: TGCAGTGCCCAAGCAGGCCTGGGAAACACTGAAGCTTTCTTT.

This clonotype showed up many times. This rearrangement joins TRBV11-1 to TRBJ1-1; no firm D call. The CDR3 spans 15 residues. Trimming left V 6 bases short and J 0 bases short, with 14 bases between. Germline-derived CDR1 and CDR2 are SGHAT and FQDESV (reference sequence). The CDR3 DNA reads as TGTGCCAGCAGTTCACAGAAAACAATGAACACTGAAGCTTTCTTT. It encodes CASSSQKTMNTEAFF.